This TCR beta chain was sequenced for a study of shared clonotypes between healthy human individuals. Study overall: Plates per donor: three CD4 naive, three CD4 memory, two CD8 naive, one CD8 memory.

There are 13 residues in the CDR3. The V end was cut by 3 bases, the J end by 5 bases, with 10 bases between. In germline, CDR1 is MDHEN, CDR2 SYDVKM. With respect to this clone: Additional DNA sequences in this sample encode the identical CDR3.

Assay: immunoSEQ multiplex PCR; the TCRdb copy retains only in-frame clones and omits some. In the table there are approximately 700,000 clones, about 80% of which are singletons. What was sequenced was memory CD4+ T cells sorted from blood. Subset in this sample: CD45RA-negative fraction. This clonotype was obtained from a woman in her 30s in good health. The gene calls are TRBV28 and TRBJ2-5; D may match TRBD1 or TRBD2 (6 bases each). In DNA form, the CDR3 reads TGTGCCAGCAGTTTGGGGGGCTGGGAGACCCAGTACTTC. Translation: CASSLGGWETQYF.